This is a list of T cell receptor beta chains from one sample in a study of shared clonotypes between healthy human individuals. Clones were sequenced by immunoSEQ multiplex PCR, and TCRdb holds only the in-frame ones, with some missing. The data contain millions of clones, 85% to 95% of them seen just once; the ten biggest clones take up 0.13%. Material for sequencing was naive CD4+ T cells sorted from blood. These TCRs come from a man between 18 and 29 years old in good health. Both conserved end residues are part of each CDR3.

>14|TRBV5-1|TRBJ1-1
CASSLVSSNTEAFF
>16|TRBV7-2|TRBJ1-2
CASSLAPVLLNYGYTF
>13|TRBV27|TRBJ1-2
CASSPQGARGYTF
>16|TRBV5-1|TRBJ2-7
CASSNRGTASSYEQYF
>14|TRBV27|TRBJ1-1
CASSFGQQNTEAFF
>13|TRBV27|TRBJ1-1
CASSLVANTEAFF
>14|TRBV7-9|TRBJ2-7
CASSLDGASYEQYF
>16|TRBV5-5|TRBJ1-5
CASSFGTGGNNQPQHF
>14|TRBV15|TRBJ2-7
CATSRDGRTYEQYF
>16|TRBV29-1|TRBJ2-3
CSAGDGGRARGDTQYF
>15|TRBV7-9|TRBJ1-4
CASSPSYTTNEKLFF
>13|TRBV27|TRBJ2-7
CASGMDGPYEQYF
>12|TRBV30|TRBJ2-1
CAWSSGSNEQFF
>15|TRBV11-2|TRBJ2-3
CASSLGWLAPDTQYF
>14|TRBV27|TRBJ2-1
CASTRTSGYNEQFF
>13|TRBV18|TRBJ2-5
CASSRTPQETQYF
>17|TRBV28|TRBJ2-3
CASSLGVKVRGPDTQYF
>15|TRBV4-1|TRBJ1-2
CASSRTGGGNYGYTF
>13|TRBV5-1|TRBJ2-7
CASSLFRSDEQYF
>13|TRBV2|TRBJ1-6
CASKVENNSPLHF
>15|TRBV7-2|TRBJ1-2
CASSLGRQGAGGYTF
>11|TRBV29-1|TRBJ2-3
CSVRTADTQYF
>14|TRBV6-1|TRBJ1-5
CASSALTGVQPQHF
>16|TRBV6-5|TRBJ2-3
CASSLNSGQGRDTQYF
>14|TRBV5-1|TRBJ2-5
CASSLGRGPETQYF
>15|TRBV7-2|TRBJ1-2
CASSLVTGGNYGYTF
>14|TRBV10-3|TRBJ2-3
CAISGQGNTDTQYF
>15|TRBV28|TRBJ1-2
CASSPLAGTGRGYTF
>16|TRBV15|TRBJ2-7
CATSSRGRLAAYEQYF
>16|TRBV10-3|TRBJ2-3
CAISVGWAESSNTQYF
>15|TRBV7-9|TRBJ1-4
CASSLNLGSNEKLFF
>14|TRBV13|TRBJ2-7
CASSRQGGAYEQYF
>16|TRBV4-1|TRBJ2-3
CASSPPNGFSTDTQYF
>17|TRBV7-2|TRBJ2-7
CASSLVDSPTSSYEQYF
>15|TRBV7-9|TRBJ2-7
CASSLGLAGGYEQYF
>14|TRBV7-2|TRBJ2-5
CASSLRGAQETQYF
>15|TRBV7-2|TRBJ2-7
CASSIGLAGPYEQYF
>14|TRBV5-1|TRBJ2-7
CASSPTSGMNEQYF
>16|TRBV4-3|TRBJ2-1
CASSQEGQGYYNEQFF
>16|TRBV7-2|TRBJ2-7
CASSLDTGTGVSEQYF
>13|TRBV7-7|TRBJ2-5
CASSLAYQETQYF
>16|TRBV6-5|TRBJ2-7
CASSYRSGASSYEQYF
>15|TRBV5-4|TRBJ2-3
CASSLRQGVTDTQYF
>13|TRBV5-1|TRBJ1-6
CASTGLTGTPLHF
>17|TRBV5-1|TRBJ2-2
CASSLEGTRANTGELFF
>15|TRBV5-6|TRBJ2-3
CASSPVGLAGESQYF
>15|TRBV11-2|TRBJ2-1
CASSSLSGDYNEQFF
>12|TRBV29-1|TRBJ1-1
CSVGQGAAEAFF
>17|TRBV5-1|TRBJ1-3
CASSPEVGVDSGNTIYF
>15|TRBV9|TRBJ1-3
CASKGPGGSGNTIYF
>14|TRBV30|TRBJ2-4
CAWSVVGAKNIQYF
>15|TRBV19|TRBJ1-5
CASSFGTKGNQPQHF
>14|TRBV5-1|TRBJ2-7
CASSPQGLSYEQYF
>13|TRBV10-3|TRBJ2-2
CAISGQLTGELFF
>13|TRBV6-5|TRBJ1-2
CASTSGTYYGYTF
>14|TRBV5-4|TRBJ1-3
CASSLTGFGNTIYF